This T cell receptor beta chain derives from a study of blood T cell repertoires in COVID-19. About the research overall: Whether acute or convalescent, the COVID-19 samples came from the United States, Italy and Spain.

In germline, CDR1 is LGHDT, CDR2 YNNKEL (reference sequence). With 1 base clipped from V and 6 bases from J, the junction kept 5 bases outside the gene matches. CDR3 length: 15 amino acids. Study processing details: Reference gene primer amplification gave estimated nucleated cell counts. The table came from immunoSEQ multiplex PCR; TCRdb's copy has only in-frame clones and leaves some out. V and J calls and clone size come straight from that table; D and trimming were deduced from the DNA. This sample has about 190,000 clones, with around 89% found just once. This clonotype was obtained from a man aged 50 or older with acute or convalescent COVID-19. The rearrangement joins TRBV3-1 (or the pseudogene TRBV3-2) to TRBJ1-5, with TRBD1 matching over 8 bases. Material for sequencing was peripheral blood. CDR3 residues: CASSQGQGFSQPQHF. As DNA, the CDR3 is TGTGCCAGCAGCCAAGGACAGGGGTTTAGTCAGCCCCAGCATTTT.